The rows below give T cell receptor beta chains drawn from one sample of a study of cytomegalovirus exposure and HLA in healthy donors. The data were produced by immunoSEQ multiplex PCR, yet TCRdb's version contains in-frame clones alone and is incomplete. The sample has 55,000 to 70,000 clones; roughly 90% are singletons. The specimen was PBMCs. The receptors here all came from a woman aged 25 to 39 in good health and CMV-seronegative. Each CDR3 is given with its conserved first and last residue. The D gene is left open where the match is weak. Where a row states a size, it is once, few, many or the class of an expanded clone; other rows omit it.

D: TRBD1; size: once; J: TRBJ1-2; V: TRBV6-5; DNA: TGTGCCAGCAGCCGGGGGACAGGGAATGGCTACACCTTC; CDR3: CASSRGTGNGYTF
D: TRBD2; size: -; J: TRBJ2-5; V: TRBV6-1; DNA: TGTGCCAGCAGTGAAGCGCTTCGCGCGGGAGTTGGGGAGACCCAGTACTTC; CDR3: CASSEALRAGVGETQYF
D: TRBD2; size: -; J: TRBJ2-4; V: TRBV27; DNA: TGTGCCAGCAGTCCCGGGACTAGCGGGGTGAAAAACATTCAGTACTTC; CDR3: CASSPGTSGVKNIQYF
D: -; size: once; J: TRBJ2-7; V: TRBV10-2; DNA: TGCGCCAGCAGTGGGGCCGGACAACGTGGCTACGAGCAGTACTTC; CDR3: CASSGAGQRGYEQYF
D: -; size: -; J: TRBJ1-3; V: TRBV6-6; DNA: TGTGCCAGCAGTTTTCCGCAGGGTTCTGGAAACACCATATATTTT; CDR3: CASSFPQGSGNTIYF
D: TRBD2; size: -; J: TRBJ2-3; V: TRBV27; DNA: TGTGCCAGCAGTTTCTTAGGACTAGCGGGAGGTCCAGATACGCAGTATTTT; CDR3: CASSFLGLAGGPDTQYF
D: TRBD1; size: -; J: TRBJ2-7; V: TRBV13; DNA: TGTGCCAGCAGCTGGGGACAGGGAAGCAACGAGCAGTACTTC; CDR3: CASSWGQGSNEQYF
D: TRBD1; size: -; J: TRBJ2-7; V: TRBV6-6; DNA: TGTGCCAGCACCGGACAGGCGGGTTACGAGCAGTACTTC; CDR3: CASTGQAGYEQYF
D: -; size: -; J: TRBJ1-3; V: TRBV10-3; DNA: TGTGCCATCAGTACCGGAGGGGGAAACACCATATATTTT; CDR3: CAISTGGGNTIYF
D: -; size: -; J: TRBJ2-3; V: TRBV2; DNA: TGTGCCAGCGTTTCCAGATCCACAGATACGCAGTATTTT; CDR3: CASVSRSTDTQYF
D: TRBD1; size: -; J: TRBJ1-4; V: TRBV7-9; DNA: TGTGCCAGCAGCCCTCGACAGGGTCTGATCTCTGAAAAACTGTTTTTT; CDR3: CASSPRQGLISEKLFF
D: TRBD2; size: -; J: TRBJ2-1; V: TRBV29-1; DNA: TGCAGCGCTGGGCCGGGACTAGCGGGAGTCTACAATGAGCAGTTCTTC; CDR3: CSAGPGLAGVYNEQFF
D: -; size: -; J: TRBJ2-2; V: TRBV18; DNA: TGTGCCAGCTCACCCGGGAGCGGGGAGCTGTTTTTT; CDR3: CASSPGSGELFF
D: -; size: -; J: TRBJ2-5; V: TRBV28; DNA: TGTGCCAGCGGGGCCTTTCCTGGTAACCTCGGAAAGGCGGCCCAGTACTTC; CDR3: CASGAFPGNLGKAAQYF
D: TRBD2; size: -; J: TRBJ2-2; V: TRBV4-1; DNA: TGCGCCAGCAGCCAAGAGGGTGCAGGGAGGGCGAACACCGGGGAGCTGTTTTTT; CDR3: CASSQEGAGRANTGELFF
D: TRBD1; size: -; J: TRBJ1-2; V: TRBV5-1; DNA: TGCGCCAGCAGCTTGGCAGGGGGCGATAATGGCTACACCTTC; CDR3: CASSLAGGDNGYTF
D: -; size: -; J: TRBJ2-1; V: TRBV12-5; DNA: TGTGCTAGTGGTTTGGGAGGGAACTACAATGAGCAGTTCTTC; CDR3: CASGLGGNYNEQFF